Below, one T cell receptor beta chain is given with its context. Its antigen is as yet unknown. Production of TCR cDNA was by 5'RACE template switching, which also added a universal primer site and UMIs. TCRdb reanalysed the 5' RACE reads using MiXCR and keeps one entry per CDR3 protein. This sample has approximately 32,000 distinct CDR3 sequences; 4.4% occur once, and the top ten carry under 55%. The source of the sample is a study of T cells after yellow fever vaccination. Study conclusions and caveats: The presence of abundant clonotypes contaminating from the bulk population was possible in FACS-sorted repertoires.

Sequenced material: CD8+ T cells sorted from PBMCs, taken 5 days after the yellow fever booster vaccination. This receptor was taken from a young man who received the YFV17D yellow fever vaccine.

The CDR3 loop is CASGLVRGGASFGEQFF. In DNA form, the CDR3 reads TGTGCTAGTGGTTTGGTACGGGGGGGCGCGAGTTTTGGTGAGCAGTTCTTC. The V call is TRBV12-5, the J call TRBJ2-1; 8 nucleotides match TRBD2. The V and J ends lost 0 bases and 9 bases, in that order; junction bases with no gene match: 13. CDR3 length: 17 amino acids. CDR1 and CDR2 from the germline V gene are LGHNT and FRNRAP. The full variable domain, its missing parts supplied by reference TRBV12-5 and TRBJ2-1, is DARVTQTPRHKVTEMGQEVTMRCQPILGHNTVFWYRQTMMQGLELLAYFRNRAPLDDSGMPKDRFSAEMPDATLATLKIQPSEPRDSAVYFCASGLVRGGASFGEQFFGPGTRLTVL.